This T cell receptor beta chain comes out of a study of identical twins. The study's findings and limits: The analysis was cross-sectional rather than longitudinal within donors.

Each CDR3 protein is one row after TCRdb ran MiXCR on the 5' RACE reads. The sample includes hundreds of thousands of distinct CDR3 sequences, 20% to 25% of them seen just once. In regard to this clonotype: The antigen is unknown.

These records were also assigned to another study, of T cells expressing NK-cell markers. Turning to that study: With respect to HCMV, most of the eight sequenced donors were seropositive, and one was seronegative. An anti-gamma-delta TCR antibody confined sorting to alpha-beta TCR T cells across several of the experiments. Five or six of the donors carried dominant NKG2C+ clonotypes that took up about 1.0-8% of their CD8+ T cells.

The sequence derives from a woman aged 18-29 years in good health. The source material was PBMCs.

The CDR3 spells CASRGGTSRISPFF. For the CDR3, the DNA is TGTGCCAGCCGGGGAGGGACTTCGAGAATTAGTCCGTTCTTC. This chain joins TRBV6-1 and TRBJ2-1, with 7 nucleotides matching TRBD2. Unmatched junction bases numbered 19, after V lost 8 bases and J lost 15 bases. This CDR3 contains 14 residues. Germline-derived CDR1 and CDR2 are MNHNS and SASEGT.